Listed below are T cell receptor beta chains from one sample, sequenced in a study of blood T cell repertoires in COVID-19. The table came from immunoSEQ multiplex PCR; TCRdb's copy has only in-frame clones and leaves some out. Seen here are around 250,000 clones, 80% to 90% observed once, and the top ten hold just over 0.85%. The sample consisted of PBMCs or T cells enriched from blood (not recorded which). The receptor set was obtained from a man aged 45-60 years who had been exposed to COVID-19. The CDR3 runs from the conserved cysteine through the conserved F or W. Fields, in order: V gene, J gene, clone size, D gene, CDR3 protein, CDR3 DNA. D genes are given only for firm matches. Clone size, where shown, is once, few, many, or a class for clones that have expanded.

V: TRBV5-1; J: TRBJ2-1; size: -; D: TRBD2; CDR3: CASSSPGLAVHNEQFF; DNA: TGCGCCAGCAGCTCTCCGGGACTAGCGGTGCACAATGAGCAGTTCTTC
V: TRBV2; J: TRBJ1-3; size: -; D: -; CDR3: CASSVGGIGNTIYF; DNA: TGTGCCAGCAGTGTAGGGGGAATTGGAAACACCATATATTTT
V: TRBV5-1; J: TRBJ1-3; size: -; D: -; CDR3: CASSLRPGSGNTIYF; DNA: TGCGCCAGCAGCTTGAGGCCAGGCTCTGGAAACACCATATATTTT
V: TRBV18; J: TRBJ1-1; size: -; D: -; CDR3: CASSPGQNLGEAFF; DNA: TGTGCCAGCTCACCTGGACAGAACCTTGGTGAAGCTTTCTTT
V: TRBV12-3/TRBV12-4; J: TRBJ1-1; size: -; D: -; CDR3: CASSPGGVSAFF; DNA: TGTGCCAGCAGTCCGGGGGGGGTGTCAGCTTTCTTT
V: TRBV28; J: TRBJ1-4; size: once; D: -; CDR3: CASGGRIHSNEKLFF; DNA: TGTGCCAGTGGTGGCAGGATTCACTCTAATGAAAAACTGTTTTTT
V: TRBV7-3; J: TRBJ2-3; size: -; D: -; CDR3: CASSLILGTDTQYF; DNA: TGTGCCAGCAGCTTAATCTTAGGCACAGATACGCAGTATTTT
V: TRBV7-2; J: TRBJ2-5; size: -; D: TRBD2; CDR3: CASSLVGGETQYF; DNA: TGTGCCAGCAGCTTAGTGGGGGGGGAGACCCAGTACTTC
V: TRBV2; J: TRBJ2-1; size: -; D: -; CDR3: CASSPQGQGTTEQFF; DNA: TGTGCCAGCAGTCCCCAGGGGCAGGGGACGACTGAGCAGTTCTTC
V: TRBV6-5; J: TRBJ1-2; size: once; D: -; CDR3: CASSYVRSNYGYTF; DNA: TGTGCCAGCAGTTATGTTAGGAGTAACTATGGCTACACCTTC
V: TRBV28; J: TRBJ1-4; size: -; D: TRBD1; CDR3: CASTPDRAGEKLFF; DNA: TGTGCCAGCACCCCGGACAGGGCTGGTGAAAAACTGTTTTTT
V: TRBV24-1; J: TRBJ1-3; size: few; D: -; CDR3: CATSVPGGNTIYF; DNA: TGTGCCACCAGTGTCCCAGGGGGAAACACCATATATTTT
V: TRBV12-3/TRBV12-4; J: TRBJ2-1; size: -; D: -; CDR3: CASSWVSGQQFF; DNA: TGTGCCAGCAGTTGGGTAAGCGGGCAGCAGTTCTTC
V: TRBV5-5; J: TRBJ2-1; size: -; D: -; CDR3: CASSLVAGAAGYNEQFF; DNA: TGTGCCAGCAGCTTGGTCGCCGGTGCGGCAGGGTACAATGAGCAGTTCTTC
V: TRBV2; J: TRBJ1-1; size: -; D: -; CDR3: CASSGGLNRGGAVIVAFF; DNA: TGTGCCAGCAGTGGGGGTTTAAACCGTGGAGGGGCAGTGATCGTGGCTTTCTTT
V: TRBV5-4; J: TRBJ1-2; size: -; D: -; CDR3: CASSRDTTAGNYGYTF; DNA: TGTGCCAGCAGCCGGGACACCACCGCCGGGAACTATGGCTACACCTTC
V: TRBV29-1; J: TRBJ2-3; size: -; D: TRBD1; CDR3: CSVDNGQGTDTQYF; DNA: TGCAGCGTTGATAATGGACAGGGGACAGATACGCAGTATTTT
V: TRBV5-1; J: TRBJ2-1; size: once; D: -; CDR3: CASSLGRLRDNEQFF; DNA: TGCGCCAGCAGCTTGGGCCGCTTGAGAGACAATGAGCAGTTCTTC
V: TRBV29-1; J: TRBJ2-1; size: -; D: TRBD2; CDR3: CSGRLGLAGIYNEQFF; DNA: TGCAGCGGCCGCCTCGGGCTAGCGGGGATCTACAATGAGCAGTTCTTC
V: TRBV9; J: TRBJ2-1; size: -; D: -; CDR3: CASSVMDYYNEQFF; DNA: TGTGCCAGCAGCGTGATGGACTACTACAATGAGCAGTTCTTC
V: TRBV7-7; J: TRBJ2-2; size: -; D: TRBD2; CDR3: CASSPGLAGALTGELFF; DNA: TGTGCTAGCAGCCCAGGACTAGCGGGAGCTCTAACCGGGGAGCTGTTTTTT
V: TRBV15; J: TRBJ1-5; size: -; D: -; CDR3: CATSRGDIFSNQPQHF; DNA: TGTGCCACCAGCAGAGGGGACATTTTTAGCAATCAGCCCCAGCATTTT
V: TRBV6-5; J: TRBJ2-3; size: once; D: -; CDR3: CASRASFGVDTQYF; DNA: TGTGCCAGCAGGGCGAGTTTCGGGGTAGATACGCAGTATTTT
V: TRBV2; J: TRBJ2-2; size: -; D: -; CDR3: CASNRGPGNTGELFF; DNA: TGTGCCAGCAACCGGGGTCCCGGGAACACCGGGGAGCTGTTTTTT
V: TRBV9; J: TRBJ2-1; size: -; D: TRBD2; CDR3: CASSVGGGGASGEENNEQFF; DNA: TGTGCCAGCAGCGTAGGGGGCGGTGGGGCTAGCGGGGAAGAAAACAATGAGCAGTTCTTC
V: TRBV24-1; J: TRBJ2-1; size: -; D: -; CDR3: CATSDSLATFYNEQFF; DNA: TGTGCCACCAGTGATTCGCTAGCGACCTTCTACAATGAGCAGTTCTTC
V: TRBV5-6; J: TRBJ1-6; size: -; D: -; CDR3: CASSLVMGDSPLHF; DNA: TGTGCCAGCAGCTTGGTGATGGGCGATTCACCCCTCCACTTT
V: TRBV2; J: TRBJ1-5; size: -; D: TRBD1; CDR3: CASSTQGVRNQPQHF; DNA: TGTGCCAGCAGTACCCAGGGGGTTAGGAATCAGCCCCAGCATTTT
V: TRBV24-1; J: TRBJ2-1; size: -; D: TRBD1; CDR3: CATSDPGQSYYNEQFF; DNA: TGTGCCACCAGTGATCCGGGACAGTCCTACTACAATGAGCAGTTCTTC
V: TRBV3-1/TRBV3-2; J: TRBJ2-7; size: -; D: TRBD2; CDR3: CASSQIGPAGEDEQYF; DNA: TGTGCCAGCAGCCAAATTGGGCCAGCGGGGGAGGATGAGCAGTACTTC
V: TRBV11-2; J: TRBJ2-1; size: -; D: TRBD2; CDR3: CASRRLLAVAPGEQFF; DNA: TGTGCCAGCAGGCGCCTACTAGCGGTCGCTCCGGGGGAGCAGTTCTTC
V: TRBV4-2; J: TRBJ2-2; size: -; D: TRBD2; CDR3: CASSQVARTSGLLNTGELFF; DNA: TGTGCCAGCAGCCAAGTAGCTCGGACTAGCGGCCTCCTTAACACCGGGGAGCTGTTTTTT
V: TRBV9; J: TRBJ2-5; size: -; D: -; CDR3: CASSVAPGLQFMETQYF; DNA: TGTGCCAGCAGCGTAGCTCCCGGACTACAGTTTATGGAGACCCAGTACTTC
V: TRBV18; J: TRBJ1-5; size: -; D: TRBD1; CDR3: CASSPTRQGYNQPQHF; DNA: TGTGCCAGCTCACCCACGCGACAGGGTTACAATCAGCCCCAGCATTTT
V: TRBV2; J: TRBJ1-5; size: -; D: TRBD1; CDR3: CASSGGTGGHQPQHF; DNA: TGTGCCAGCAGTGGAGGGACAGGGGGTCACCAGCCCCAGCATTTT
V: TRBV10-2; J: TRBJ1-6; size: -; D: -; CDR3: CASSLRQVHSPLHF; DNA: TGCGCCAGCAGCCTGAGACAGGTTCATTCACCCCTCCACTTT
V: TRBV19; J: TRBJ1-2; size: -; D: -; CDR3: CASSRDPGDYGYTF; DNA: TGTGCCAGTAGTAGGGATCCGGGGGACTATGGCTACACCTTC
V: TRBV5-1; J: TRBJ1-1; size: -; D: TRBD1; CDR3: CASSNPTGGGTEAFF; DNA: TGCGCCAGCAGCAACCCGACAGGGGGTGGAACTGAAGCTTTCTTT
V: TRBV2; J: TRBJ2-4; size: -; D: -; CDR3: CASMVLAKNIQYF; DNA: TGTGCCAGCATGGTACTAGCCAAAAACATTCAGTACTTC
V: TRBV7-8; J: TRBJ2-7; size: -; D: TRBD2; CDR3: CASSLVGLADTYEQYF; DNA: TGTGCCAGCAGCTTAGTGGGTCTAGCGGACACCTACGAGCAGTACTTC
V: TRBV28; J: TRBJ1-1; size: once; D: -; CDR3: CASSLGGGMNTEAFF; DNA: TGTGCCAGCAGCCTCGGGGGTGGGATGAACACTGAAGCTTTCTTT
V: TRBV11-3; J: TRBJ2-2; size: -; D: TRBD2; CDR3: CASSLAPTSAGELFF; DNA: TGTGCCAGCAGCTTAGCTCCGACTAGCGCCGGGGAGCTGTTTTTT
V: TRBV5-1; J: TRBJ2-3; size: -; D: TRBD2; CDR3: CASSQLAGISTDTQYF; DNA: TGCGCCAGCAGCCAATTAGCGGGAATCTCCACAGATACGCAGTATTTT
V: TRBV6-4; J: TRBJ1-2; size: -; D: TRBD1; CDR3: CASRRDRGADGYTF; DNA: TGTGCCAGCAGAAGGGACAGGGGGGCTGATGGCTACACCTTC
V: TRBV5-4; J: TRBJ1-4; size: few; D: TRBD1; CDR3: CASSPGTGVEKLFF; DNA: TGTGCCAGCAGCCCCGGGACAGGGGTTGAAAAACTGTTTTTT
V: TRBV5-4; J: TRBJ2-2; size: -; D: TRBD2; CDR3: CASSRGLAQNTGELFF; DNA: TGTGCCAGCAGCCGAGGACTAGCGCAGAACACCGGGGAGCTGTTTTTT
V: TRBV7-9; J: TRBJ1-2; size: -; D: -; CDR3: CASSLGGAGFLGYTF; DNA: TGTGCCAGCAGCTTAGGAGGAGCAGGGTTCTTAGGCTACACCTTC
V: TRBV3-1/TRBV3-2; J: TRBJ1-1; size: -; D: -; CDR3: CASSQGGGLNTEAFF; DNA: TGTGCCAGCAGCCAAGGGGGCGGACTGAACACTGAAGCTTTCTTT